A selection of T cell receptor beta chains follows, all from one sample in a study of T cell responses to AZD1222 COVID-19 vaccine. TCRdb's table, derived via immunoSEQ multiplex PCR, lists solely in-frame clones and lacks some. This table holds around 84,000 clones, around 90% found once. The specimen comprised peripheral blood, sampled on day 0 of AZD1222 vaccination. These receptors were taken from an adult in good health. Both conserved end residues are part of each CDR3. The D gene is left open where the match is weak.

J | V | D | DNA | CDR3
TRBJ2-3 | TRBV27 | TRBD2 | TGTGCCAGCAGTTTATTGGGTAGCGGGAGAACAGATACGCAGTATTTT | CASSLLGSGRTDTQYF
TRBJ2-6 | TRBV6-6 | NA | TGTGCCAGCAGTTACTCGGGTAGCTCTGGGGCCAACGTCCTGACTTTC | CASSYSGSSGANVLTF
TRBJ2-3 | TRBV19 | NA | TGTGCCAGTAGTATAGATGGAAGAGGGCCAGATACGCAGTATTTT | CASSIDGRGPDTQYF
TRBJ1-6 | TRBV6-5 | NA | TGTGCCAGCAGTTACTCCAACTCAGGGAATTCACCCCTCCACTTT | CASSYSNSGNSPLHF
TRBJ2-7 | TRBV4-2 | NA | TGTGCCAGCAGCCTTGTCTTCAAGGGATCCTACGAGCAGTACTTC | CASSLVFKGSYEQYF
TRBJ2-1 | TRBV15 | TRBD2 | TGTGCCACCAGCAGAGTGCTAGCGGGAAAGGATGAGCAGTTCTTC | CATSRVLAGKDEQFF
TRBJ1-1 | TRBV6-4 | NA | TGTGCCAGCAGTGCGCGCTTGAACACTGAAGCTTTCTTT | CASSARLNTEAFF
TRBJ2-7 | TRBV5-4 | TRBD2 | TGTGCCAGCAGCCCTGGACTAGCGACTACCTACGAGCAGTACTTC | CASSPGLATTYEQYF
TRBJ2-7 | TRBV10-3 | NA | TGTGCCATCAGTGAAGTTAACTACGAGCAGTACTTC | CAISEVNYEQYF
TRBJ2-3 | TRBV27 | NA | TGTGCCAGCAGTTTAAGTGTTCTTAGCGCAGATACGCAGTATTTT | CASSLSVLSADTQYF